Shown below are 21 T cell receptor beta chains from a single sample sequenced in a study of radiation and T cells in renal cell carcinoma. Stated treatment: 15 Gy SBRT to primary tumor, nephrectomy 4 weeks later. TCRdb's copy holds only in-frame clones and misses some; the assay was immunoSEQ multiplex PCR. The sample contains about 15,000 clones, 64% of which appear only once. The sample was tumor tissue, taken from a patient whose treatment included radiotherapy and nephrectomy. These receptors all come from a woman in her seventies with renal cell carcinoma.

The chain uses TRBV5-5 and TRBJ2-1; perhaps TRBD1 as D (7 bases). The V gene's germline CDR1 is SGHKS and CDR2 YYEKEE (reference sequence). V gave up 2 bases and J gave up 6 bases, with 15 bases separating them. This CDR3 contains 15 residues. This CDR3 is CASSFDREDINEQFF. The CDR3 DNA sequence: TGTGCCAGCAGCTTTGACAGGGAGGATATCAATGAGCAGTTCTTC.

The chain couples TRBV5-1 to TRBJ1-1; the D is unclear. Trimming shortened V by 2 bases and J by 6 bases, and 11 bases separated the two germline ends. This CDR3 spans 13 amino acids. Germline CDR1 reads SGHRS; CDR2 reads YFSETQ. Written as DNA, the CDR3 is TGCGCCAGCAGCTTAAAGGCGGGGTCTGAAGCTTTCTTT. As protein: CASSLKAGSEAFF.

For the CDR3, the DNA is TGTGCCAGCAGCCAGCAGGGGGGACGTAATGAAAAACTGTTTTTT. It encodes CASSQQGGRNEKLFF. This chain links TRBV7-2 with TRBJ1-4; TRBD1 matches 7 bases. Germline V gene sequence: CDR1 SGHTA, CDR2 FQGNSA. The CDR3 has 15 residues. The J segment lost 4 bases and the V segment lost 5 bases, leaving 7 bases of the junction unmatched.

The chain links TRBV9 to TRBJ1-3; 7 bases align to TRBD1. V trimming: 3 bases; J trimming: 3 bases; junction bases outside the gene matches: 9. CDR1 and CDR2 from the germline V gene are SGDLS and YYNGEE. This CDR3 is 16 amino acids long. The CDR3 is CASSEYRGRVGNTIYF. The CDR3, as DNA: TGTGCCAGCAGCGAGTACAGGGGAAGAGTTGGAAACACCATATATTTT.

Here the CDR3 DNA reads TGTGCCAGCAGTTTCCTACAAACTAGCTCCTACGAGCAGTACTTC. The encoded protein is CASSFLQTSSYEQYF. The rearrangement uses TRBV5-4 and TRBJ2-7; weak D call: TRBD2 (5 bases). Trimming took off 5 bases at V and 0 bases at J, with 15 bases between the two ends. Germline lookup yields CDR1 SGHNT and CDR2 YYREEE (reference sequence). The length of the CDR3 is 15 residues.

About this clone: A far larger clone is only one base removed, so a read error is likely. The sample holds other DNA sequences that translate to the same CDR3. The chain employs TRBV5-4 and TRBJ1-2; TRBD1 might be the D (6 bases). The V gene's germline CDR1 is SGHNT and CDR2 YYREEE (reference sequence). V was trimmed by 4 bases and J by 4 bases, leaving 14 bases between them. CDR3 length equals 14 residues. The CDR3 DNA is TGTGCCAGCAGCCAAGCACAGGGTGCCTATGGCTACACCTTC. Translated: CASSQAQGAYGYTF.

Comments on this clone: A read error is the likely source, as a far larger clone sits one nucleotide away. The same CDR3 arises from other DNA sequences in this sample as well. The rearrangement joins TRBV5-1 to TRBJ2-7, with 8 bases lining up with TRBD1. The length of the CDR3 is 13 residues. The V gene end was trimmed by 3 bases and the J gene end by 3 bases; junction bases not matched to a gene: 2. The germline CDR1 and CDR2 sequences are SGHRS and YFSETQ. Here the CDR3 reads CASSSGQGYEQYF. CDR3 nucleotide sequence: TGCGCCAGCAGCTCCGGACAGGGCTACGAGCAGTACTTC.

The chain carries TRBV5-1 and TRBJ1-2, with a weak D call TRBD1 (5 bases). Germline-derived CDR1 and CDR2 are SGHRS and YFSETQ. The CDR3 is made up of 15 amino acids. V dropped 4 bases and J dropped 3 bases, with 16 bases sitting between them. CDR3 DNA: TGCGCCAGCAGCCCACTCCAGGGAACATACTATGGCTACACCTTC. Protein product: CASSPLQGTYYGYTF.

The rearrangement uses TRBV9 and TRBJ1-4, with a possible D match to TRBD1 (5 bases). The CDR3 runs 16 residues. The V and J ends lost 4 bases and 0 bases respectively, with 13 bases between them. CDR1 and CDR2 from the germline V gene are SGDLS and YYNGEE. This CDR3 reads CASSQEDISTNEKLFF. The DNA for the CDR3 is TGTGCCAGCAGCCAAGAGGACATCTCAACTAATGAAAAACTGTTTTTT. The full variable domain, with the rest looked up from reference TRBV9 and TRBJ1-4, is DSGVTQTPKHLITATGQRVTLRCSPRSGDLSVYWYQQSLDQGLQFLIQYYNGEERAKGNILERFSAQQFPDLHSELNLSSLELGDSALYFCASSQEDISTNEKLFFGSGTQLSVL.

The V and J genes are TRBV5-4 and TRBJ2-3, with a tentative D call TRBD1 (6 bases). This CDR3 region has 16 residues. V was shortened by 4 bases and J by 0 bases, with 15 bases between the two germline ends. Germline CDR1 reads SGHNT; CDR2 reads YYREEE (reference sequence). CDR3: CASSLDRLSSTDTQYF. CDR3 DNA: TGTGCCAGCAGCCTAGACAGGCTCTCTAGCACAGATACGCAGTATTTT.

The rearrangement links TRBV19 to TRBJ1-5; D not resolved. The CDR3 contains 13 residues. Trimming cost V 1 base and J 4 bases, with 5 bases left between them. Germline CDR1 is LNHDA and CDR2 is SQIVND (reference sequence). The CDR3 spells CASSIGGNQPQHF. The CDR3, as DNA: TGTGCCAGTAGTATAGGGGGAAATCAGCCCCAGCATTTT.

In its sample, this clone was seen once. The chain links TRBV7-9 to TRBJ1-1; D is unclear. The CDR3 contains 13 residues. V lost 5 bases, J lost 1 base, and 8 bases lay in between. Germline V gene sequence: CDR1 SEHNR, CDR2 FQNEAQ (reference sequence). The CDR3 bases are TGTGCCAGCAGCCGAGTCGAGAACACTGAAGCTTTCTTT. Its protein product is CASSRVENTEAFF.

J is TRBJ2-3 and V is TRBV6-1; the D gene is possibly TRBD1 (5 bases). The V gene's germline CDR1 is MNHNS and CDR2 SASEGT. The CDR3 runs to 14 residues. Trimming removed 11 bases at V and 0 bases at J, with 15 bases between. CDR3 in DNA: TGTGCCCTTACAGGATACTCTAGCACAGATACGCAGTATTTT. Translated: CALTGYSSTDTQYF.

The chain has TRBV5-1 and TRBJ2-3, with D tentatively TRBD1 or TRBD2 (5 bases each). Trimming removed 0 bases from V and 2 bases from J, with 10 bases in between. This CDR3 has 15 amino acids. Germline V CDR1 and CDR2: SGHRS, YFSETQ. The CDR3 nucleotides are TGCGCCAGCAGCTTGGATTCGGGGACCACAGATACGCAGTATTTT. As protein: CASSLDSGTTDTQYF. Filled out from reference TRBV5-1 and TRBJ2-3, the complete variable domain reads KAGVTQTPRYLIKTRGQQVTLSCSPISGHRSVSWYQQTPGQGLQFLFEYFSETQRNKGNFPGRFSGRQFSNSRSEMNVSTLELGDSALYLCASSLDSGTTDTQYFGPGTRLTVL.

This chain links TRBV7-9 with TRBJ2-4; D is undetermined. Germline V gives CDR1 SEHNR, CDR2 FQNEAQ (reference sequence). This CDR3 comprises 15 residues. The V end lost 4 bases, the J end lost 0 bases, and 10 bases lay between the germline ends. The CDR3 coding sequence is TGTGCCAGCAGCTCGGGTCAGCTAGCCAAAAACATTCAGTACTTC. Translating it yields CASSSGQLAKNIQYF.

CDR3 DNA: TGTGCCAGCACCCCAACCGGGACAGGGGTCGGCTACACCTTC. Translating it yields CASTPTGTGVGYTF. V gene TRBV6-1 combines with J gene TRBJ1-2; 10 bases match TRBD1. V gave up 7 bases and J gave up 8 bases; unmatched junction bases: 10. CDR3 size: 14 residues. Germline-derived CDR1 and CDR2 are MNHNS and SASEGT.

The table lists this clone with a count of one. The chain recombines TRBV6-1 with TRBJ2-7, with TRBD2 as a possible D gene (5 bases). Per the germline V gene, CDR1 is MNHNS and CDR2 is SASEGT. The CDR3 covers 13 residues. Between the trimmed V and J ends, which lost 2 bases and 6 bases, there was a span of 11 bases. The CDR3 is CASSEIRGAEQYF. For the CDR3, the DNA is TGTGCCAGCAGTGAAATACGGGGAGCCGAGCAGTACTTC.

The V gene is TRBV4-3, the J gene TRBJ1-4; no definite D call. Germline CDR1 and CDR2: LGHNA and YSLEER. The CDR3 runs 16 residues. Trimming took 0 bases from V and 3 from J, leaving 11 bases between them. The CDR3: CASSQEGGWANEKLFF. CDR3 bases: TGCGCCAGCAGCCAAGAAGGAGGCTGGGCTAATGAAAAACTGTTTTTT.

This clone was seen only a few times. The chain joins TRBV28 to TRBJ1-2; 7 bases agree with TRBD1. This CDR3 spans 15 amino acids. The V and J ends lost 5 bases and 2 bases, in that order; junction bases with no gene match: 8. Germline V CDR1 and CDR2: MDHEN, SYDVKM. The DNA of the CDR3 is TGTGCCAGCAGTCCACTGACAGGGCTGAACTATGGCTACACCTTC. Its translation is CASSPLTGLNYGYTF.

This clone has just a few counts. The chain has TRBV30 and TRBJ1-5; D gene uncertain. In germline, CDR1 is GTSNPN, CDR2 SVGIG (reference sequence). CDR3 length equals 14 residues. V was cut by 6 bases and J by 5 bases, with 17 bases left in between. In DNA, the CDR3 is TGTGCCTGTGGGTCGGGAGGATTGGATCAGCCCCAGCATTTT. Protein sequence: CACGSGGLDQPQHF.

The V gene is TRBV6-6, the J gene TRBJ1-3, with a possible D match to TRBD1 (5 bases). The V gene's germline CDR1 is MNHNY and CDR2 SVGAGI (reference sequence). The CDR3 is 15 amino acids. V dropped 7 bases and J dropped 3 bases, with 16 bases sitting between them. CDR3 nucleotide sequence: TGTGCCAGCATTAAGACAGCCTTAGGTGGAAACACCATATATTTT. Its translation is CASIKTALGGNTIYF.